This T cell receptor (beta chain) was observed in a study of cytomegalovirus exposure and HLA in healthy donors. As for this clone: Antigen specificity is unknown.

Study-wide results and limits: For cytomegalovirus status, the classifier reportedly gave diagnoses with high specificity and sensitivity. In a later analysis, TCR beta V- and J-gene trimming showed a link to a missense DCLRE1C variant. A cluster of highly shared sequence variants was likely a sequencing artifact.

Trimming removed 5 bases at V and 0 bases at J, with 10 bases between. Germline assignment: CDR1 SGHRS and CDR2 YFSETQ. The CDR3 spans 14 residues. In the PCR, 60 Vbeta and 13 Jbeta primers were used. TCRdb keeps only in-frame clones here, not all; method: immunoSEQ multiplex PCR. Of some 120,000 clones listed, about three quarters are singletons. The chain has TRBV5-1 and TRBJ2-3; D is possibly TRBD1 (5 bases). Sequencing was performed on PBMCs. This TCR was recovered from a woman aged 30 to 39 in good health and CMV-seronegative. This CDR3 reads CASRTDTSTDTQYF. CDR3 nucleotides: TGCGCCAGCAGGACGGACACTAGCACAGATACGCAGTATTTT.